The present T cell receptor (beta chain) was sequenced within a study of blood T cell repertoires in COVID-19. Two negative PCRs, clearance, or symptom resolution had been documented for recovered Cohort 3 donors. Assay: immunoSEQ multiplex PCR; the TCRdb copy retains only in-frame clones and omits some. The data show some 340,000 clones, with around 87% seen just once and roughly 5% held by the top ten. The germline V gene has CDR1 MNHNS and CDR2 SASEGT. Trimming stripped 0 bases from V and 8 bases from J, with 17 bases between. The CDR3 is 16 residues long. Source material: PBMCs or T cells enriched from blood (not recorded which). The clonotype originates from a woman in her thirties who had recovered from COVID-19. The genes are TRBV6-1 and TRBJ2-4; TRBD2 might be the D (6 bases). CDR3 in DNA: TGTGCCAGCAGTGAAGCTAGCGGCAGGGATCCAGACATTCAGTACTTC. Residues: CASSEASGRDPDIQYF.